One and the same sample provided the 11 T cell receptor beta chains below, sequenced in a study of long-term antiretroviral therapy in people with HIV. Researchers report immunoSEQ v3.0 was run at survey level. Sequencing used immunoSEQ multiplex PCR; TCRdb keeps in-frame clones, though not all of them. The sample holds 30,000 to 40,000 clones; 94% are singletons and the top ten take about 4%. The sample was unsorted PBMCs, taken around 5.3 years after starting antiretroviral therapy. All receptors come from a woman aged 45-60 years with HIV.

The chain links TRBV5-8 to TRBJ1-4; D is undetermined. Trimming left V 0 bases short and J 4 bases short, with 10 bases between. CDR3 size: 15 residues. Germline loops: CDR1 SGHTS, CDR2 YDEGEE. The DNA of the CDR3 is TGTGCCAGCAGCTTGGGAGAGGGATTTAATGAAAAACTGTTTTTT. This gives the protein CASSLGEGFNEKLFF.

The chain links TRBV5-4 to TRBJ1-1; 7 bases line up with TRBD1. Germline-derived CDR1 and CDR2 are SGHNT and YYREEE (reference sequence). V gave up 1 base and J gave up 1 base; unmatched junction bases: 1. This CDR3 spans 14 amino acids. CDR3 in DNA: TGTGCCAGCAGCTTGCCAGGGGGGAACACTGAAGCTTTCTTT. This translates into CASSLPGGNTEAFF.

The genes are TRBV7-9 and TRBJ1-2, with 11 positions matching TRBD1. With 5 bases clipped from V and 10 bases from J, the junction kept 6 bases outside the gene matches. The CDR3 length is 13 residues. Germline V lookup: CDR1 SEHNR, CDR2 FQNEAQ (reference sequence). The CDR3 nucleotides read TGTGCCAGCAGCGAACGGACAGGGGGCGACTACACCTTC. Protein sequence: CASSERTGGDYTF.

The table lists this clone with a count of one. The chain links TRBV4-3 to TRBJ1-2, with D possibly TRBD1 on 6 matching bases. The germline V gene encodes CDR1 LGHNA and CDR2 YSLEER. V lost 3 bases and J 8 bases, leaving 10 bases between the germline ends. This CDR3 is built from 12 residues. The CDR3 loop is CASSHLGAGYTF. The CDR3 DNA is TGCGCCAGCAGCCATCTGGGGGCCGGCTACACCTTC.

The V and J genes are TRBV5-1 and TRBJ2-3, with 8 nucleotides matching TRBD2. V was pared by 1 base and J by 2 bases, with 6 bases of the junction left unmatched. CDR3 length: 16 residues. The germline V gene encodes CDR1 SGHRS and CDR2 YFSETQ. CDR3 coding DNA: TGCGCCAGCAGCTTGCAGGTTAGCGGGGCCACAGATACGCAGTATTTT. Protein product: CASSLQVSGATDTQYF.

V usage is TRBV5-1 and J usage is TRBJ1-1; D not certain. V dropped 4 bases and J dropped 7 bases, with 20 bases sitting between them. The CDR3 has 15 amino acids. Germline V CDR1 and CDR2: SGHRS, YFSETQ. The CDR3 nucleotides read TGCGCCAGCAGCCCAAGTGGCGACGGGTTTGGTGAAGCTTTCTTT. This encodes CASSPSGDGFGEAFF.

The chain carries TRBV27 and TRBJ2-3, with 10 bases fitting TRBD1. CDR1 and CDR2 from the germline V gene are MNHEY and SMNVEV (reference sequence). The CDR3 length is 14 residues. With 4 bases clipped from V and 4 bases from J, the junction kept 2 bases outside the gene matches. The CDR3 region is CASSSDRGSDTQYF. The CDR3 DNA follows: TGTGCCAGCAGTTCGGACAGGGGGTCAGATACGCAGTATTTT.

The chain couples TRBV7-9 to TRBJ2-5; perhaps TRBD2 as D (5 bases). The germline V and J ends were trimmed by 8 bases and 5 bases, with 9 bases remaining between them. From germline, CDR1 is SEHNR and CDR2 FQNEAQ (reference sequence). The CDR3 sequence is 11 residues long. The CDR3 loop reads CASATGETQYF. As DNA, the CDR3 is TGTGCCAGCGCCACGGGGGAGACCCAGTACTTC.

V and J are TRBV29-1 and TRBJ2-3, with D maybe TRBD2 (7 bases). V lost 3 bases and J lost 4, with 14 bases in between. CDR1 is SQVTM, CDR2 ANQGSEA, per germline. This CDR3 contains 14 residues. The CDR3 DNA is TGCAGCGTTGAGGGCGGGGGCCAGCCAGATACGCAGTATTTT. Translating it yields CSVEGGGQPDTQYF.

DNA of the CDR3: TGTGCCAGCGGAAGAGAGACAGGGGTCTATGGCTACACCTTC. Encoded protein: CASGRETGVYGYTF. The chain uses TRBV6-1 and TRBJ1-2, with 8 nucleotides matching TRBD1. J lost 4 bases, V lost 8 bases, and 9 bases had no gene match. Per germline, CDR1 MNHNS and CDR2 SASEGT. The CDR3 is 14 residues long.

The chain recombines TRBV6-1 with TRBJ2-1; possible D gene TRBD1, 6 bases. The V gene's germline CDR1 is MNHNS and CDR2 SASEGT. This CDR3 contains 15 residues. V was pared by 3 bases and J by 3 bases, with 12 bases between. Written as DNA, the CDR3 is TGTGCCAGCAGTGACCTCAGGGGTTACTACAATGAGCAGTTCTTC. Its protein product is CASSDLRGYYNEQFF.